The TCR beta chain described here comes from a study of blood T cells in healthy people across ages. Study results and limitations: Not knowing donor CMV status may have confounded expanded clonotype changes.

Together with a sample-barcoded 5' primer, a J-beta primer mix was included in a second PCR lasting roughly 6 to 12 cycles. TCRdb re-derived calls from the 5' RACE reads in MiXCR, one entry per CDR3 protein. This sample has around 1,000,000 distinct CDR3 sequences, with less than 25% found just once. A word on this clonotype: Its antigen is unidentified.

Trimming shortened V by 4 bases and J by 2 bases, and 16 bases separated the two germline ends. Germline CDR1 SGDLS, CDR2 YYNGEE. The CDR3 has 16 residues. This same sample was also taken into another study, of T cells of mothers and their children. That work adds: Whether pairs are related or unrelated, thymic selection shapes their TCR recombination output in much the same way.

The clonotype originates from a girl aged 2-10 years in good health. The chain combines TRBV9 with TRBJ2-1; a weak D match, TRBD2 (7 bases). The sample comprised blood. The CDR3 loop reads CASSMTGGPPYNEQFF. The CDR3 DNA reads TGTGCCAGCAGCATGACGGGGGGCCCTCCCTACAATGAGCAGTTCTTC.